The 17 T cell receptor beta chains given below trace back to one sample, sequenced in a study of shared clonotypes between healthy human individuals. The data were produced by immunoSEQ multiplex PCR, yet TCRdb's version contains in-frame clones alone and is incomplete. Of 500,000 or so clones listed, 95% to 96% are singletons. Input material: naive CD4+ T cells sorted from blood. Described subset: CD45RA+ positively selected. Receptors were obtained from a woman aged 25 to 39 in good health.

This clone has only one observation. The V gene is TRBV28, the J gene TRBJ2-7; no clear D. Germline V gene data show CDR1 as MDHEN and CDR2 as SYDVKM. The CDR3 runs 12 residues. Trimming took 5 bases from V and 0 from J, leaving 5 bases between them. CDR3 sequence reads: CASSGNSYEQYF. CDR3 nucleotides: TGTGCCAGCAGTGGGAACTCCTACGAGCAGTACTTC.

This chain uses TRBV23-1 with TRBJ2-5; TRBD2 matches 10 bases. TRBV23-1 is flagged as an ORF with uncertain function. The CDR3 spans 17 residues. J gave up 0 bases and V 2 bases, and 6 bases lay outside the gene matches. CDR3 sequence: CASSQKTSGQNQETQYF. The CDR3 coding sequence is TGCGCCAGCAGTCAAAAGACTAGCGGGCAAAACCAAGAGACCCAGTACTTC.

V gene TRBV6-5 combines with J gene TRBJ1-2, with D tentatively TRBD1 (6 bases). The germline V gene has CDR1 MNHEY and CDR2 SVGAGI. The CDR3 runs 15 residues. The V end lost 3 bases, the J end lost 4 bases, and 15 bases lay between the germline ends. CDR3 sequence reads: CASSYMGAKGYGYTF. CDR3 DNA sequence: TGTGCCAGCAGTTATATGGGGGCGAAAGGCTATGGCTACACCTTC.

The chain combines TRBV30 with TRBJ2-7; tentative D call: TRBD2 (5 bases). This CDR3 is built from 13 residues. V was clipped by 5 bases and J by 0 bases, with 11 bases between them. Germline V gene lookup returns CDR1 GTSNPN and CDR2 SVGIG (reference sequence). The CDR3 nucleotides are TGTGCCTGGTCATACGGGATCTCCTACGAGCAGTACTTC. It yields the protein CAWSYGISYEQYF.

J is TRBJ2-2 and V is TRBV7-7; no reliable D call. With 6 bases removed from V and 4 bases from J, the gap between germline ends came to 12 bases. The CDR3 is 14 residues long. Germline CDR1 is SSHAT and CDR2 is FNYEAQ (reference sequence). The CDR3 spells CASSSFSPTGELFF. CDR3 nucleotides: TGTGCCAGCAGTTCGTTTTCCCCCACCGGGGAGCTGTTTTTT.

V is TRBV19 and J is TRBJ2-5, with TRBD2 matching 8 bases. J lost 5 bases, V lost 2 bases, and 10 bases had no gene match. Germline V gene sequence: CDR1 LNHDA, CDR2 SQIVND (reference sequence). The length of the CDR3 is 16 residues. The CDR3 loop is CASSIPSGGALETQYF. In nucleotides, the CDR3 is TGTGCCAGTAGTATACCCAGCGGGGGCGCCTTGGAGACCCAGTACTTC.

CDR3: CSVFTAGSTDTQYF. As DNA, the CDR3 is TGCAGCGTTTTTACGGCTGGAAGCACAGATACGCAGTATTTT. The chain has TRBV29-1 and TRBJ2-3; D remains unclear. V was shortened by 5 bases and J by 0 bases, with 12 bases between the two germline ends. The CDR3 has 14 residues. CDR1 and CDR2 (germline): SQVTM, ANQGSEA.

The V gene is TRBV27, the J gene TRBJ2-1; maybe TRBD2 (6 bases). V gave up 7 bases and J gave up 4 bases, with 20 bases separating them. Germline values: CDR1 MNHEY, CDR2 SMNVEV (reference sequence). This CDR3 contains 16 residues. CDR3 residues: CASTGGNPSGYNEQFF. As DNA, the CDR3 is TGTGCCAGCACCGGCGGGAATCCCTCCGGATACAATGAGCAGTTCTTC.

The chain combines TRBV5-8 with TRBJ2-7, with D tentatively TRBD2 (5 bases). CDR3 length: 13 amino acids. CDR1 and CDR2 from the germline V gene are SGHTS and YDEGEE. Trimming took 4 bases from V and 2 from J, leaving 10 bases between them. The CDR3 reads CASSRRGTYEQYF. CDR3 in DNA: TGTGCCAGCAGCCGACGGGGTACCTACGAGCAGTACTTC. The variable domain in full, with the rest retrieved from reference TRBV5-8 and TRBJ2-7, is EAGVTQSPTHLIKTRGQQATLRCSPISGHTSVYWYQQALGLGLQFLLWYDEGEERNRGNFPPRFSGRQFPNYSSELNVNALELEDSALYLCASSRRGTYEQYFGPGTRLTVT.

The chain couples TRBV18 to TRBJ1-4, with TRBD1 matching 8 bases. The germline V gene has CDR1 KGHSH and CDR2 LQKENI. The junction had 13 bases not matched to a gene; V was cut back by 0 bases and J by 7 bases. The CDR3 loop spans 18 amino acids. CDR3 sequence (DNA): TGTGCCAGCTCACCACCGGGGAGGGCGACAGGGGATGGTGAAAAACTGTTTTTT. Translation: CASSPPGRATGDGEKLFF.

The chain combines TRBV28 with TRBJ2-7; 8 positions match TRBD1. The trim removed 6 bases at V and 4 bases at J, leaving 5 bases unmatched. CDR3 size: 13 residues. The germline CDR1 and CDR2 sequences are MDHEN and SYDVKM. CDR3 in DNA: TGTGCCAGCAGGGGCAGGGGGCAATACGAGCAGTACTTC. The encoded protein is CASRGRGQYEQYF.

The CDR3 DNA reads TGTGCCAGCAGCGACTACATGGAGGAGTACTTC. Translation: CASSDYMEEYF. The chain carries TRBV11-2 and TRBJ2-5; possible D gene TRBD2, 5 bases. The CDR3 is made up of 11 amino acids. V lost 5 bases, J lost 12 bases, and 13 bases lay in between. CDR1 is SGHAT, CDR2 FQNNGV, per germline. The full variable domain, rest sourced from reference TRBV11-2 and TRBJ2-5, is EAGVAQSPRYKIIEKRQSVAFWCNPISGHATLYWYQQILGQGPKLLIQFQNNGVVDDSQLPKDRFSAERLKGVDSTLKIQPAKLEDSAVYLCASSDYMEEYFGPGTRLLVL.

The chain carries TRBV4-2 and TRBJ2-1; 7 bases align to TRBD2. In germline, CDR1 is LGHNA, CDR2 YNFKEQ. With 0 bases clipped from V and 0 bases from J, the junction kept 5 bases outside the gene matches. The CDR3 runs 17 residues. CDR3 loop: CASSQESGASSYNEQFF. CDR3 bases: TGTGCCAGCAGCCAAGAAAGCGGGGCAAGCTCCTACAATGAGCAGTTCTTC.

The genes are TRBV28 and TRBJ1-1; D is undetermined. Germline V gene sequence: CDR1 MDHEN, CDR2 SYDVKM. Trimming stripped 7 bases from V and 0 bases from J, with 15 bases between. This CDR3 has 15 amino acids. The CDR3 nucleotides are TGTGCCAGCACCGTGTGGGGAAGGATGAACACTGAAGCTTTCTTT. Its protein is CASTVWGRMNTEAFF.

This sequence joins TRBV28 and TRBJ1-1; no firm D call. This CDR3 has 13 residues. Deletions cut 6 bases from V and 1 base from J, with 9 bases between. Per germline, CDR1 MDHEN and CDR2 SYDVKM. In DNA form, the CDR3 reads TGTGCCAGCAGGGAGGCCGGGAACACTGAAGCTTTCTTT. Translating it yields CASREAGNTEAFF.

The CDR3, as DNA: TGTGCCAGCAGCACAGGGGACAATTGGCTGGAATATGGCTACACCTTC. This gives the protein CASSTGDNWLEYGYTF. The chain is built from TRBV5-8 and TRBJ1-2, with 7 bases identical to TRBD1. The CDR3 is made up of 16 amino acids. Germline values: CDR1 SGHTS, CDR2 YDEGEE. J was trimmed by 5 bases and V by 4 bases; bases with no gene match: 14.

The CDR3 DNA is TGTGCCAGCAGCTTGGCGGTGGGAGGGCCAGAATACGAGCAGTACTTC. Amino acids: CASSLAVGGPEYEQYF. The chain links TRBV5-4 to TRBJ2-7; TRBD2 matches 7 bases. The CDR3 spans 16 residues. Germline lookup yields CDR1 SGHNT and CDR2 YYREEE (reference sequence). V shed 0 bases and J 4 bases; nucleotides not matched to a gene: 10.